The entry that follows covers one TCR beta chain sequence. Its antigen is not known. Germline-derived CDR1 and CDR2 are SNHLY and FYNNEI. CDR3 size: 12 residues. The source of the sample is a study of T cells expressing NK-cell markers. Study findings and constraints: Researchers report these clonotypes also headed the CD3+CD56-NKG2C+ fraction in several donors.

TCRdb reanalyzed the 5' RACE reads, giving one entry per CDR3 protein sequence and no DNA. The sample features 350,000 to 450,000 distinct CDR3 sequences, with 4% to 6.5% in its top ten. The sample taken for sequencing was blood T cells: a sorted CD56 or NKG2C T cell subset, CD4+ or CD8+ T cells, or bulk PBMC T cells (not recorded which). The receptor was derived from a man aged 18-75 years in good health. V is TRBV2 and J is TRBJ1-5. The CDR3 here is CASQHSGQPQHF.